Listed here is a single T cell receptor (beta chain). Its antigen is unidentified. Alopecia areata patients had lesional scalp punch biopsies and peripheral blood taken from them. Cell sorting was applied to PBMCs, and CD4+ and CD8+ T cells were collected. Investigators isolated RNA and reverse transcribed it into cDNA to act as the sequencing template. Sequencing used immunoSEQ multiplex PCR; TCRdb keeps in-frame clones, though not all of them. The sample contains 150,000 or so clones, 40% to 50% of which appear only once. This record belongs to a study of CD8+ T cells in alopecia areata. Study observations and caveats: In lesional scalp, particularly from alopecia totalis/universalis, clonality was higher than in normal scalp. Unlike in mice, where it was clearer, TCR sharing across patients was less clear, possibly HLA-related.

Germline V lookup: CDR1 SQVTM, CDR2 ANQGSEA. Trimming shortened V by 7 bases and J by 2 bases, and 15 bases separated the two germline ends. CDR3 length: 14 residues. The clonotype comes from a human donor with alopecia areata. Specimen: CD4+ T cells sorted from blood. The chain joins TRBV29-1 to TRBJ1-3; perhaps TRBD1 as D (5 bases). CDR3 in amino acids: CSAPRPTAGNTIYF. The CDR3 DNA reads TGCAGCGCCCCAAGGCCGACAGCTGGAAACACCATATATTTT. Full variable domain (remainder filled in from reference TRBV29-1 and TRBJ1-3): SAVISQKPSRDICQRGTSLTIQCQVDSQVTMMFWYRQQPGQSLTLIATANQGSEATYESGFVIDKFPISRPNLTFSTLTVSNMSPEDSSIYLCSAPRPTAGNTIYFGEGSWLTVV.